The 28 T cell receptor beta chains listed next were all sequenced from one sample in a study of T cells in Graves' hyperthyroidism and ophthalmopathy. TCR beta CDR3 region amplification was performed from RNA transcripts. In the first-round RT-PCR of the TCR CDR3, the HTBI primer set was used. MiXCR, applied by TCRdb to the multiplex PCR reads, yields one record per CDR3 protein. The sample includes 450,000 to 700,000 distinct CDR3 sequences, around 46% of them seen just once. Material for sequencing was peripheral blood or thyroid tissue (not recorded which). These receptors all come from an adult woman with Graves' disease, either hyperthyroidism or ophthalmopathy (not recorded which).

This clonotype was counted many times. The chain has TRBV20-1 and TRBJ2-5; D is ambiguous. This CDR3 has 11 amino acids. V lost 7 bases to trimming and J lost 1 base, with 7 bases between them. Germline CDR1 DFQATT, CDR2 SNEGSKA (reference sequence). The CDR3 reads CSGEVQETQYF. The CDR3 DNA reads TGCAGTGGTGAGGTCCAAGAGACCCAGTACTTC.

The CDR3 DNA sequence: TGTGCCAGCAGAGAGCGGGGGCTCTCCTATAATTCACCCCTCCACTTT. Translation gives CASRERGLSYNSPLHF. The V call is TRBV27, the J call TRBJ1-6, with D possibly TRBD1 on 6 matching bases. The CDR3 has 16 amino acids. Germline CDR1 MNHEY, CDR2 SMNVEV (reference sequence). Trimming took off 6 bases at V and 0 bases at J, with 12 bases between the two ends.

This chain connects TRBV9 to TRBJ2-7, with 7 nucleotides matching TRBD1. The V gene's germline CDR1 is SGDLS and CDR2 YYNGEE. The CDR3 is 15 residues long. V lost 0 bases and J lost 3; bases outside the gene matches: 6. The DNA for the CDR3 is TGTGCCAGCAGCGTAGCTGGGACAGACCTCTACGAGCAGTACTTC. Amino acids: CASSVAGTDLYEQYF. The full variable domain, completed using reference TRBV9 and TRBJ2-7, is DSGVTQTPKHLITATGQRVTLRCSPRSGDLSVYWYQQSLDQGLQFLIQYYNGEERAKGNILERFSAQQFPDLHSELNLSSLELGDSALYFCASSVAGTDLYEQYFGPGTRLTVT.

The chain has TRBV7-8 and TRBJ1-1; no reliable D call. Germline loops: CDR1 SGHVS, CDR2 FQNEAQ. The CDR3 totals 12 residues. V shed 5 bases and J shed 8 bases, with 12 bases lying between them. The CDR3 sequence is CASSHTDGEAFF. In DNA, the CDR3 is TGTGCCAGCAGCCACACGGACGGCGAAGCTTTCTTT.

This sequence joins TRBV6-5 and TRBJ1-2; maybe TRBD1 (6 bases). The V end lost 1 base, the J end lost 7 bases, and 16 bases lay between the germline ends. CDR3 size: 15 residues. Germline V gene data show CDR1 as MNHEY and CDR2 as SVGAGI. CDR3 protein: CASSYYPGARSGYTF. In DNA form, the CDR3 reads TGTGCCAGCAGTTACTATCCGGGGGCGCGGTCTGGCTACACCTTC.

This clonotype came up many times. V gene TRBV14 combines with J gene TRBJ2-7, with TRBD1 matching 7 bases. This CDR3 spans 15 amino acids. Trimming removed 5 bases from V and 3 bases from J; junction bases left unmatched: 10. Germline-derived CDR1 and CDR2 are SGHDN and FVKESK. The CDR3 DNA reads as TGTGCCAGCAGCATTAGGGGCGACAGGGTCTACGAGCAGTACTTC. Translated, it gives CASSIRGDRVYEQYF.

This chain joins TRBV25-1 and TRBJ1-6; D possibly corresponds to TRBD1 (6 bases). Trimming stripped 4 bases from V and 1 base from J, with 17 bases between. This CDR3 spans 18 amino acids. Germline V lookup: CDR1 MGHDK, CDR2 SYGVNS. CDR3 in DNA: TGTGCCAGCAGTGCTAGATTGAGGGGGGAGTCCTATAATTCACCCCTCCACTTT. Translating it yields CASSARLRGESYNSPLHF. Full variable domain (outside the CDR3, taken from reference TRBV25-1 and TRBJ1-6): EADIYQTPRYLVIGTGKKITLECSQTMGHDKMYWYQQDPGMELHLIHYSYGVNSTEKGDLSSESTVSRIRTEHFPLTLESARPSHTSQYLCASSARLRGESYNSPLHFGNGTRLTVT.

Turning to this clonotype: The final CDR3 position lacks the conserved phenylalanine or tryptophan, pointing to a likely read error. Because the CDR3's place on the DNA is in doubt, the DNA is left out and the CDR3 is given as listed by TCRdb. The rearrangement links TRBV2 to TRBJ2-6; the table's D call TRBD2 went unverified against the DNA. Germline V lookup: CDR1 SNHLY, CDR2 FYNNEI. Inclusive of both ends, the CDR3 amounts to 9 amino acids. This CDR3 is CASSQDVAS.

The CDR3 coding sequence is TGTGCCATCAGTGAGTCGACCGGGACTAGCGGGAGGACCTACGAGCAGTACTTC. Protein: CAISESTGTSGRTYEQYF. V is TRBV10-3 and J is TRBJ2-7, with TRBD2 identical over 15 bases. From germline, CDR1 is ENHRY and CDR2 SYGVKD. The CDR3 runs 18 residues. Trimming cost V 0 bases and J 2 bases; bases outside gene matches: 5.

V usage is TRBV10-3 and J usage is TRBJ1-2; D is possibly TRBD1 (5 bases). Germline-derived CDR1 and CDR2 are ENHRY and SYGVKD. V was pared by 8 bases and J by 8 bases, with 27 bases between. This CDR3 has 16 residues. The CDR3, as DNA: TGTGCCATCTGCAGTGGGGGACGCTCCTCTTGGGGGGGCTACACCTTC. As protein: CAICSGGRSSWGGYTF.

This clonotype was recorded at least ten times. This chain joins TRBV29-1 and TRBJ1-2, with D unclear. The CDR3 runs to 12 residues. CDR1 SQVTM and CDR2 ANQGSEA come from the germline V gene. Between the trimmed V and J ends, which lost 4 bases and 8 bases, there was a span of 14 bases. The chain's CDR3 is CSVGAAPLGYTF. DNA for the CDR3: TGCAGCGTTGGAGCAGCCCCGCTGGGCTACACCTTC.

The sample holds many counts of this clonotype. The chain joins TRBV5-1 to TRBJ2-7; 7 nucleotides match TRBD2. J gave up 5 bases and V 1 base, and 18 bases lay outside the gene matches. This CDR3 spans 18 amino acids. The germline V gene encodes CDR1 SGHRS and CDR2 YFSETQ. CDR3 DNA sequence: TGCGCCAGCAGCTTGTACTCGGGAGGACAACCCCTTCGGGACGAGCAGTACTTC. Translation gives CASSLYSGGQPLRDEQYF.

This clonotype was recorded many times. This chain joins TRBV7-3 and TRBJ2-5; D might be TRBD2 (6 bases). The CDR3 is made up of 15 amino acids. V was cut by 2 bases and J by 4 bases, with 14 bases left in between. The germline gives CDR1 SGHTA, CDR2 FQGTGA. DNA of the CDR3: TGTGCCAGCAGCTTATCGGGAGCCATGGGAGAGACCCAGTACTTC. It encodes CASSLSGAMGETQYF.

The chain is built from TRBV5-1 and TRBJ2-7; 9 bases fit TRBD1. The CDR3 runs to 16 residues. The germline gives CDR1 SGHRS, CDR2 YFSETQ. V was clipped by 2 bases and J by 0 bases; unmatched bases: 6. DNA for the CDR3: TGCGCCAGCAGCTTAGCAGGGACAGGGAGCTCCTACGAGCAGTACTTC. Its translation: CASSLAGTGSSYEQYF.

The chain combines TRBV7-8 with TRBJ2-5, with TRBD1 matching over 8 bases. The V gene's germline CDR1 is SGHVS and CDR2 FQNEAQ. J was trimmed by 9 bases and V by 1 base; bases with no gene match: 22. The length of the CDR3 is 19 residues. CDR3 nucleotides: TGTGCCAGCAGCTTAGGCCTGAGGGTGGGGACAGGTTCTTCTCAGCCCCAGTACTTC. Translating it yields CASSLGLRVGTGSSQPQYF.

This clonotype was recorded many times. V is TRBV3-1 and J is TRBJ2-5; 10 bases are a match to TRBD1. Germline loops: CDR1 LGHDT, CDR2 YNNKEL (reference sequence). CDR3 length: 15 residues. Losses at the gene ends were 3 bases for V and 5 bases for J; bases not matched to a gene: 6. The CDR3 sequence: CASSQMTGGQETQYF. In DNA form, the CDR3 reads TGTGCCAGCAGCCAGATGACAGGGGGCCAGGAGACCCAGTACTTC.

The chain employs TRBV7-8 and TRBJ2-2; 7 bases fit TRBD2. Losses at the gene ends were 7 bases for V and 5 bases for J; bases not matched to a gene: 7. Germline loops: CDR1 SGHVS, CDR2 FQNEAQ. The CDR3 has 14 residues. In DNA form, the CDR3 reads TGTGCCAGCATAACTAGCGTAGGAACCGGGGAGCTGTTTTTT. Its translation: CASITSVGTGELFF. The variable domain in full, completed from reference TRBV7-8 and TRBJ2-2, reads GAGVSQSPRYKVAKRGQDVALRCDPISGHVSLFWYQQALGQGPEFLTYFQNEAQLDKSGLPSDRFFAERPEGSVSTLKIQRTQQEDSAVYLCASITSVGTGELFFGEGSRLTVL.

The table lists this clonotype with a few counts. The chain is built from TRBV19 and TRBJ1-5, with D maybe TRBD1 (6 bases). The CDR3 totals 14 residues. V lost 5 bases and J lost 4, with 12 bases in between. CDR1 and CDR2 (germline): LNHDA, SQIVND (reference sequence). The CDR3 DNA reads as TGTGCCAGTAGTGAAAGGGGGTATAATCAGCCCCAGCATTTT. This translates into CASSERGYNQPQHF.

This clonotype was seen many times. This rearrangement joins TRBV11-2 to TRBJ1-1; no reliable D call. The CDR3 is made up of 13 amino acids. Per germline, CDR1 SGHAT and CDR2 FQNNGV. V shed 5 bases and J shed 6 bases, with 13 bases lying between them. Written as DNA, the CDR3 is TGTGCCAGCAGCCCTAACATGTTCTCTGAAGCTTTCTTT. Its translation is CASSPNMFSEAFF.

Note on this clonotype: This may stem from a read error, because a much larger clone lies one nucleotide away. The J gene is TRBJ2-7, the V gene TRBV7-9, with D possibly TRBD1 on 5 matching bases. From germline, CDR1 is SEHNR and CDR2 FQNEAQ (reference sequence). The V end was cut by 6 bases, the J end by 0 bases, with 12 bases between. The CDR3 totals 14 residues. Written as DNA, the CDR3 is TGTGCCAGCAGTGCCAGGGAACCCTCCTACGAGCAGTACTTC. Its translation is CASSAREPSYEQYF.

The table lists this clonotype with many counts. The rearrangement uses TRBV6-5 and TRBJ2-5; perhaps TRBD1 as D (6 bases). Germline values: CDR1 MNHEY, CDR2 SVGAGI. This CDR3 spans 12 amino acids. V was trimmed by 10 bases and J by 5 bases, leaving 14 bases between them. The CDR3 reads CATRQVGETQYF. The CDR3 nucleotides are TGTGCCACCCGACAGGTGGGGGAGACCCAGTACTTC.

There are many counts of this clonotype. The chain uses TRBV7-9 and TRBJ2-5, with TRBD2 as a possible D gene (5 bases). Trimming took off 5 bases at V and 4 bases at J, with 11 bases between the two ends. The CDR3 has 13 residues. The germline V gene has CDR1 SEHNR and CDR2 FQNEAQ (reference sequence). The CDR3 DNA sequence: TGTGCCAGCAGCGGGAGTACCTCAGAGACCCAGTACTTC. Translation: CASSGSTSETQYF.

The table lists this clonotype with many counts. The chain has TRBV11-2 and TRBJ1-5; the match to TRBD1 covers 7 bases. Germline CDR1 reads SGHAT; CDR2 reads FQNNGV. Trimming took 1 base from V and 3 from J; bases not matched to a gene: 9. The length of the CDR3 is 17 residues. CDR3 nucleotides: TGTGCCAGCAGCTTAGGTTTGCGGGACAGCGCCAATCAGCCCCAGCATTTT. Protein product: CASSLGLRDSANQPQHF. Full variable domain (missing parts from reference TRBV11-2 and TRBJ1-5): EAGVAQSPRYKIIEKRQSVAFWCNPISGHATLYWYQQILGQGPKLLIQFQNNGVVDDSQLPKDRFSAERLKGVDSTLKIQPAKLEDSAVYLCASSLGLRDSANQPQHFGDGTRLSIL.

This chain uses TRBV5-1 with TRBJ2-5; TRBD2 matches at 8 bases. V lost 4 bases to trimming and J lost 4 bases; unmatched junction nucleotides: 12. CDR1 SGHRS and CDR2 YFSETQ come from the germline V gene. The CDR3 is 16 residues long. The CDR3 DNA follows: TGCGCCAGCAGCCGTCCATCCGGGGGGGGAGGAGAGACCCAGTACTTC. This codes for CASSRPSGGGGETQYF. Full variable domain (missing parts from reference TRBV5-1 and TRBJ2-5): KAGVTQTPRYLIKTRGQQVTLSCSPISGHRSVSWYQQTPGQGLQFLFEYFSETQRNKGNFPGRFSGRQFSNSRSEMNVSTLELGDSALYLCASSRPSGGGGETQYFGPGTRLLVL.

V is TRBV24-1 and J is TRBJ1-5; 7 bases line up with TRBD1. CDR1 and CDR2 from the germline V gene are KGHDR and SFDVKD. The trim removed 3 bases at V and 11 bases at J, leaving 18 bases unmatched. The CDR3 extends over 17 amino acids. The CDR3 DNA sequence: TGTGCCACCAGTGATGAACTAGGGGGCATACCTCAAGAGACCCAGCATTTT. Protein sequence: CATSDELGGIPQETQHF.

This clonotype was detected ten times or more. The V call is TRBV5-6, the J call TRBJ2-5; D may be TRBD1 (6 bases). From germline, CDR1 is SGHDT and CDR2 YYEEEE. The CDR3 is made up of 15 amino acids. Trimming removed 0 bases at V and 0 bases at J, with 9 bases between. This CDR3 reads CASSLDREYQETQYF. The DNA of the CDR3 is TGTGCCAGCAGCTTGGACAGGGAATACCAAGAGACCCAGTACTTC.

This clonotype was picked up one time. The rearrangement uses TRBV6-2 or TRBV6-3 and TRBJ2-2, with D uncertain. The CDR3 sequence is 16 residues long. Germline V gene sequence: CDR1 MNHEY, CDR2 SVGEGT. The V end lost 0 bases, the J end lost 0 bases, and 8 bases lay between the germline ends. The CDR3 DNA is TGTGCCAGCAGTTACTCCCCTGGGGCGAACACCGGGGAGCTGTTTTTT. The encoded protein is CASSYSPGANTGELFF.

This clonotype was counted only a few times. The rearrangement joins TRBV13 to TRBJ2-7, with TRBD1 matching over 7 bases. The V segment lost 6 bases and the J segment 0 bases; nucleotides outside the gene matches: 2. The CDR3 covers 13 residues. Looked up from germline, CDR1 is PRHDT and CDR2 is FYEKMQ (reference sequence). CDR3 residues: CASRGTVSYEQYF. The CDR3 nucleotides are TGTGCCAGCAGAGGGACAGTCTCCTACGAGCAGTACTTC.